This T cell receptor (beta chain) derives from a study of T cell responses to AZD1222 COVID-19 vaccine. The study, taken as a whole, reports: Baseline serostatus was positive in only six or seven AZD1222 recipients.

A single count supports this clone. Its antigen is still unknown. TCRdb's copy holds only in-frame clones and misses some; the assay was immunoSEQ multiplex PCR. The data contain about 160,000 clones, 90% to 95% of them singletons. CDR1 KGHSH and CDR2 LQKENI come from the germline V gene. The CDR3 contains 16 residues. V was clipped by 1 base and J by 0 bases, with 12 bases between them. The rearrangement uses TRBV18 and TRBJ1-1; D is unresolved. The sequence came from an adult in good health. The source material was peripheral blood, sampled on day 0 of AZD1222 vaccination. This chain's CDR3 is CASSPRGLQLNTEAFF. The CDR3, as DNA: TGTGCCAGCTCACCACGAGGTTTACAGCTGAACACTGAAGCTTTCTTT.